This TCR beta chain was recorded in a study of blood T cell repertoires in COVID-19. TCRdb's table, derived via immunoSEQ multiplex PCR, lists solely in-frame clones and lacks some. The top ten hold around 14% of the sample, which has roughly 97,000 clones, 87% seen once. This CDR3 spans 15 amino acids. Germline-derived CDR1 and CDR2 are SNHLY and FYNNEI. The trim removed 6 bases at V and 7 bases at J, leaving 13 bases unmatched. Sequenced material: peripheral blood. This chain uses TRBV2 with TRBJ2-5; TRBD1 matches 8 bases. The receptor comes from a man over 45 with acute or convalescent COVID-19. The DNA of the CDR3 is TGTGCCAGCAGACCCAGGACAGGGCAGAGGGCGACCCAGTACTTC. Its protein product is CASRPRTGQRATQYF.